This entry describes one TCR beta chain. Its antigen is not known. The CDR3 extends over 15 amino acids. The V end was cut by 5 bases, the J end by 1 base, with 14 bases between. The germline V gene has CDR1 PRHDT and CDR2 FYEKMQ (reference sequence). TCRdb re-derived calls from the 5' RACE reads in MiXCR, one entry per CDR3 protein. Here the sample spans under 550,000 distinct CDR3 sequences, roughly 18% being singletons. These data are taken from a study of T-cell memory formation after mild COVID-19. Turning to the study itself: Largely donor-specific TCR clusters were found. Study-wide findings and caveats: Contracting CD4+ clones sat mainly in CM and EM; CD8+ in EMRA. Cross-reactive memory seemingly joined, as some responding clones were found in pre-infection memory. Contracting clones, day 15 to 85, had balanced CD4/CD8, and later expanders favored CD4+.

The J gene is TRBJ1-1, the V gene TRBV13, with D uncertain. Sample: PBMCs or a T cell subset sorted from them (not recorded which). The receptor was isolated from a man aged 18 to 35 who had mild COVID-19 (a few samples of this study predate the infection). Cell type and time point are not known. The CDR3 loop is CASSPAPGKNTEAFF. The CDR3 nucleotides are TGTGCCAGCAGCCCGGCCCCAGGCAAGAACACTGAAGCTTTCTTT. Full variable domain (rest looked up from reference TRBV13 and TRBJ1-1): AAGVIQSPRHLIKEKRETATLKCYPIPRHDTVYWYQQGPGQDPQFLISFYEKMQSDKGSIPDRFSAQQFSDYHSELNMSSLELGDSALYFCASSPAPGKNTEAFFGQGTRLTVV.